The 26 T cell receptor beta chains in this list originate from one sample, sequenced in a study of CD8+CD57+ T cells in acquired aplastic anemia. Profiling of TCR beta VDJ combinations and CDR3 sequences used genomic DNA as template. TCRdb called the reads again in MiXCR, with one record for every CDR3 protein. The sample yields 50,000 to 65,000 distinct CDR3 sequences, around 55% seen once. The sample comprised sorted CD4+, CD8+, or CD8+CD57+ T cells (not recorded which) from PBMCs. The receptors here all came from a human donor in good health, serving as a control.

In its sample, this clonotype ranks as medium-sized. J is TRBJ1-6 and V is TRBV24-1; TRBD1 aligns across 7 bases. The CDR3 has 16 residues. V dropped 3 bases and J dropped 7; count of bases not matched to a gene: 8. The germline gives CDR1 KGHDR, CDR2 SFDVKD. The chain's CDR3 is CATSDVDRLENSPLHF. CDR3 coding DNA: TGTGCCACCAGTGATGTGGACAGGCTTGAAAATTCACCCCTCCACTTT.

There are many counts of this clonotype. CDR3 nucleotides: TGCAGTGCTAGCATTTGGCAGCCCCGAGGGGACACTGAAGCTTTCTTT. Protein product: CSASIWQPRGDTEAFF. This chain uses TRBV20-1 with TRBJ1-1; a weak D match, TRBD1 (5 bases). The V gene's germline CDR1 is DFQATT and CDR2 SNEGSKA (reference sequence). This CDR3 has 16 residues. V was clipped by 3 bases and J by 3 bases, with 20 bases between them.

The chain uses TRBV25-1 and TRBJ2-7, with D perhaps TRBD2 (6 bases). The CDR3 consists of 14 residues. Between the trimmed V and J ends, which lost 7 bases and 3 bases, there was a span of 16 bases. Per germline, CDR1 MGHDK and CDR2 SYGVNS. The CDR3 DNA sequence: TGTGCCAGCATGGTCGGCGGGGACCACTACGAGCAGTACTTC. Its translation is CASMVGGDHYEQYF.

The rearrangement uses TRBV29-1 and TRBJ1-2; D not certain. Germline V gene sequence: CDR1 SQVTM, CDR2 ANQGSEA. V lost 2 bases, J lost 4 bases, and 17 bases lay in between. This CDR3 has 15 residues. Written as DNA, the CDR3 is TGCAGCGTTGAAAAGGGTGGTGACATCGGCTATGGCTACACCTTC. Translation: CSVEKGGDIGYGYTF.

In its sample, this clonotype was seen many times. The chain is built from TRBV5-1 and TRBJ1-1; unclear D gene. With 2 bases removed from V and 1 base from J, the gap between germline ends came to 12 bases. Looked up from germline, CDR1 is SGHRS and CDR2 is YFSETQ. The length of the CDR3 is 15 residues. DNA of the CDR3: TGCGCCAGCAGCTTCATCCGGGAGAGGAACACTGAAGCTTTCTTT. Its protein product is CASSFIRERNTEAFF.

Remarks on this clonotype: At one boundary the junction diverges from the germline segment, which might be a read error. CDR3 coding DNA: TGTGCCGGCAGCGTGTCTGGAAACACCATATATTTT. Amino acid sequence: CAGSVSGNTIYF. This chain uses TRBV9 with TRBJ1-3; D remains unclear. The germline V gene encodes CDR1 SGDLS and CDR2 YYNGEE. The CDR3 covers 12 residues.

This clonotype counts as medium-sized. The V call is TRBV2, the J call TRBJ2-7; D is unresolved. CDR3 length equals 12 residues. V was shortened by 5 bases and J by 0 bases, with 5 bases between the two germline ends. The germline CDR1 and CDR2 sequences are SNHLY and FYNNEI. The CDR3 sequence is CASSYSSYEQYF. CDR3 DNA sequence: TGTGCCAGCAGTTACAGCTCCTACGAGCAGTACTTC.

In DNA, the CDR3 is TGTGCCAGCAGCTTAGCTCCGGGGGTGAACACTGAAGCTTTCTTT. This codes for CASSLAPGVNTEAFF. V gene TRBV7-9 combines with J gene TRBJ1-1; D might be TRBD1 (5 bases). The CDR3 spans 15 residues. V was cut by 0 bases and J by 0 bases, with 8 bases left in between. Per germline, CDR1 SEHNR and CDR2 FQNEAQ (reference sequence).

This chain links TRBV9 with TRBJ2-7; 9 bases map to TRBD2. Germline CDR1 and CDR2: SGDLS and YYNGEE. The CDR3 runs to 14 residues. V dropped 6 bases and J dropped 7; count of bases not matched to a gene: 11. The CDR3 region is CASNLAGGLSEQYF. CDR3 in DNA: TGTGCCAGCAACCTGGCGGGAGGGCTTTCTGAGCAGTACTTC.

This clonotype was seen at least ten times. The gene calls are TRBV6-1 and TRBJ2-4; 8 bases map to TRBD1. Per the germline V gene, CDR1 is MNHNS and CDR2 is SASEGT. CDR3 length: 15 amino acids. The J segment lost 7 bases and the V segment lost 1 base, leaving 6 bases of the junction unmatched. CDR3 bases: TGTGCCAGCAGTGAAGGCACAGGGGGTAGGAACATTCAGTACTTC. It specifies CASSEGTGGRNIQYF.

There are many counts of this clonotype. The genes are TRBV5-1 and TRBJ2-3; TRBD2 matches 8 bases. V lost 4 bases, J lost 1 base, and 2 bases stayed unmatched. There are 14 residues in the CDR3. The germline CDR1 and CDR2 sequences are SGHRS and YFSETQ. For the CDR3, the DNA is TGCGCCAGCAGCGCACTAGCGGGCACAGATACGCAGTATTTT. Its protein is CASSALAGTDTQYF.

This clonotype was recorded only once. This chain joins TRBV24-1 and TRBJ2-7; no clear D gene. The germline V gene encodes CDR1 KGHDR and CDR2 SFDVKD. There are 15 residues in the CDR3. Trimming left V 3 bases short and J 0 bases short, with 11 bases between. CDR3 region: CATSDPGQVSYEQYF. CDR3 bases: TGTGCCACCAGTGATCCTGGGCAGGTCTCCTACGAGCAGTACTTC.

The chain uses TRBV19 and TRBJ1-1, with D maybe TRBD1 (5 bases). The V and J ends lost 3 bases and 5 bases respectively, with 16 bases between them. This CDR3 is 15 amino acids long. Germline CDR1 is LNHDA and CDR2 is SQIVND (reference sequence). CDR3 DNA sequence: TGTGCCAGTAGTATCGGGACTAGCGGGAAGACTGAAGCTTTCTTT. It encodes CASSIGTSGKTEAFF.

The J gene is TRBJ1-3, the V gene TRBV7-9; D is unclear. V shed 3 bases and J shed 8 bases, with 11 bases lying between them. The CDR3 has 13 amino acids. Germline lookup yields CDR1 SEHNR and CDR2 FQNEAQ (reference sequence). CDR3 in DNA: TGTGCCAGCAGCTTTGGAGGCGGAGACACCATATATTTT. Protein: CASSFGGGDTIYF.

The chain joins TRBV20-1 to TRBJ2-1; D is undetermined. Germline CDR1 DFQATT, CDR2 SNEGSKA (reference sequence). The V and J ends lost 6 bases and 0 bases respectively, with 12 bases between them. The CDR3 is 14 residues long. The CDR3 DNA reads TGCAGTGCACATGACGACCACTCCTACAATGAGCAGTTCTTC. This gives the protein CSAHDDHSYNEQFF.

The rearrangement uses TRBV24-1 and TRBJ1-1, with 9 bases aligning to TRBD1. CDR3 size: 12 residues. CDR1 and CDR2 (germline): KGHDR, SFDVKD. V lost 4 bases to trimming and J lost 8 bases; unmatched junction nucleotides: 1. The CDR3 region is CATSDGQGEAFF. As DNA, the CDR3 is TGTGCCACCAGTGACGGACAGGGGGAAGCTTTCTTT.

As regards this clonotype: One end of the junction is discordant with germline, which a read error may explain. The chain uses TRBV5-1 and TRBJ2-7, with 8 bases aligning to TRBD1. CDR1 is SGHRS, CDR2 YFSETQ, per germline. The CDR3 totals 14 residues. DNA for the CDR3: TGCGCCAGCAGCCTTAGGGGACAGGTAGACGAGCAGTGCTTC. Its translation: CASSLRGQVDEQCF.

This clonotype is labeled as medium-sized. This chain links TRBV24-1 with TRBJ2-7; D perhaps matches TRBD1 (5 bases). CDR3 length: 15 amino acids. Germline CDR1 and CDR2: KGHDR and SFDVKD. The V and J ends lost 3 bases and 3 bases respectively, with 14 bases between them. The CDR3, as DNA: TGTGCCACCAGTGATCCTGGGCAGGGAAACTACGAGCAGTACTTC. This gives the protein CATSDPGQGNYEQYF.

The V call is TRBV15, the J call TRBJ1-3; D may be TRBD1 (5 bases). The CDR3 covers 15 residues. Deletions cut 3 bases from V and 0 bases from J, with 9 bases between. Germline V gene sequence: CDR1 LNHNV, CDR2 YYDKDF (reference sequence). CDR3 sequence reads: CATSSPGSSGNTIYF. The CDR3 coding sequence is TGTGCCACCAGCAGCCCAGGGAGCTCTGGAAACACCATATATTTT. Using reference TRBV15 and TRBJ1-3 for the parts outside the CDR3, the full variable domain is DAMVIQNPRYQVTQFGKPVTLSCSQTLNHNVMYWYQQKSSQAPKLLFHYYDKDFNNEADTPDNFQSRRPNTSFCFLDIRSPGLGDTAMYLCATSSPGSSGNTIYFGEGSWLTVV.

In its sample, this clonotype is medium-sized. CDR3 sequence reads: CSVAGPTNTEAFF. CDR3 sequence (DNA): TGCAGCGTCGCCGGACCGACGAACACTGAAGCTTTCTTT. The gene calls are TRBV29-1 and TRBJ1-1; D remains unclear. The CDR3 runs 13 residues. Germline assignment: CDR1 SQVTM and CDR2 ANQGSEA. The V end was cut by 6 bases, the J end by 1 base, with 12 bases between.

This clonotype was detected once. The rearrangement joins TRBV29-1 to TRBJ2-3; TRBD1 matches 9 bases. The CDR3 consists of 13 residues. With 6 bases clipped from V and 1 base from J, the junction kept 2 bases outside the gene matches. Germline V gene data show CDR1 as SQVTM and CDR2 as ANQGSEA. The CDR3 here is CSVRQGGTDTQYF. DNA for the CDR3: TGCAGCGTGAGACAGGGGGGCACAGATACGCAGTATTTT.

There are many counts of this clonotype. V gene TRBV20-1 combines with J gene TRBJ2-1, with D unclear. V lost 6 bases, J lost 1 base, and 10 bases lay in between. Germline V gives CDR1 DFQATT, CDR2 SNEGSKA (reference sequence). The CDR3 is 13 residues long. CDR3 bases: TGCAGTGCCTCGTCTGATTCCTACAATGAGCAGTTCTTC. This gives the protein CSASSDSYNEQFF.

CDR3 sequence (DNA): TGTGCCACCAGTGCGGGAGACACTGAAGCTTTCTTT. This sequence encodes CATSAGDTEAFF. The gene calls are TRBV24-1 and TRBJ1-1, with D unclear. CDR1 is KGHDR and CDR2 is SFDVKD in the germline V gene. V dropped 5 bases and J dropped 3 bases, with 6 bases sitting between them. The CDR3 is 12 residues long.

The CDR3, as DNA: TGTGCCAGTAGTATAACGGGCTTTAGGCAGCCCCAGCATTTT. Its translation: CASSITGFRQPQHF. V usage is TRBV19 and J usage is TRBJ1-5; the D is unclear. Deletions cut 2 bases from V and 7 bases from J, with 12 bases between. The CDR3 sequence is 14 residues long. Germline V CDR1 and CDR2: LNHDA, SQIVND (reference sequence).

This clonotype was seen at least ten times. This chain links TRBV20-1 with TRBJ2-7; 10 bases are shared with TRBD2. V lost 3 bases and J lost 1; bases outside the gene matches: 6. CDR3 length equals 15 residues. CDR1 is DFQATT, CDR2 SNEGSKA, per germline (reference sequence). The CDR3 reads CSASNPSGSSYEQYF. The DNA of the CDR3 is TGCAGTGCTAGTAATCCTAGCGGGAGTTCCTACGAGCAGTACTTC.

V gene TRBV9 combines with J gene TRBJ2-5; D is tentatively TRBD1 or TRBD2 (6 bases each). The CDR3 covers 15 residues. V was pared by 0 bases and J by 0 bases, with 9 bases between. Germline CDR1 and CDR2: SGDLS and YYNGEE. CDR3 in amino acids: CASSVGRDNQETQYF. The CDR3 region has the DNA TGTGCCAGCAGCGTAGGGCGGGACAACCAAGAGACCCAGTACTTC.